These 31 T cell receptor beta chains originate from one sample sequenced in a study of T cells in tuberculosis. TCRdb keeps only in-frame clones here, not all; method: immunoSEQ multiplex PCR. The repertoire holds 35,000 to 45,000 clones, roughly 94% seen once, with about 4.5% in the top ten. Noted time point: new active TB diagnosis, blood taken before or within 7 days of starting treatment. The sample consisted of PBMCs, taken at tuberculosis diagnosis. The receptors come from an adult with tuberculosis.

The chain combines TRBV6-9 with TRBJ1-6; D gene uncertain. Germline assignment: CDR1 MNHGY and CDR2 SVAAGI. The V end was cut by 5 bases, the J end by 7 bases, with 3 bases between. The CDR3 extends over 11 amino acids. In nucleotides, the CDR3 is TGTGCCAGCAGTCGGAATTCACCCCTCCACTTT. Translating it yields CASSRNSPLHF.

The V and J genes are TRBV5-5 and TRBJ2-1, with a weak D call TRBD1 (5 bases). Germline V gene sequence: CDR1 SGHKS, CDR2 YYEKEE (reference sequence). There are 14 residues in the CDR3. Trimming shortened V by 0 bases and J by 2 bases, and 6 bases separated the two germline ends. The CDR3 region is CASSLAQAYNEQFF. In nucleotides, the CDR3 is TGTGCCAGCAGCTTGGCACAGGCCTACAATGAGCAGTTCTTC.

The chain couples TRBV18 to TRBJ1-2, with D perhaps matching TRBD1 (5 bases). The CDR3 runs 13 residues. V lost 1 base and J lost 8, with 11 bases in between. CDR1 and CDR2 from the germline V gene are KGHSH and LQKENI. The CDR3 loop reads CASSPRGHEGYTF. The CDR3, as DNA: TGTGCCAGCTCACCACGTGGACATGAAGGCTACACCTTC.

CDR3: CASAGFADTQYF. The CDR3 DNA follows: TGTGCCAGCGCGGGTTTTGCAGATACGCAGTATTTT. The chain recombines TRBV2 with TRBJ2-3; a possible D gene is TRBD2 (5 bases). V was trimmed by 8 bases and J by 4 bases, leaving 10 bases between them. This CDR3 is built from 12 residues. Germline-derived CDR1 and CDR2 are SNHLY and FYNNEI.

The gene calls are TRBV7-9 and TRBJ2-2; 10 bases line up with TRBD1. The CDR3 sequence is 18 residues long. With 1 base clipped from V and 4 bases from J, the junction kept 9 bases outside the gene matches. Germline loops: CDR1 SEHNR, CDR2 FQNEAQ (reference sequence). CDR3 DNA: TGTGCCAGCAGCTTAGGGGCTTTACGGGACAGGGGCACCGGGGAGCTGTTTTTT. Protein product: CASSLGALRDRGTGELFF.

The chain combines TRBV4-2 with TRBJ1-4, with D maybe TRBD1 (6 bases). V was cut by 2 bases and J by 8 bases, with 12 bases left in between. Germline loops: CDR1 LGHNA, CDR2 YNFKEQ. The CDR3 has 14 residues. The CDR3 is CASSQSDSQEKLFF. CDR3 in DNA: TGTGCCAGCAGCCAATCGGACAGTCAAGAAAAACTGTTTTTT.

The V and J genes are TRBV30 and TRBJ1-6; a weak D match, TRBD1 (5 bases). Germline-derived CDR1 and CDR2 are GTSNPN and SVGIG (reference sequence). This CDR3 has 13 amino acids. Between the trimmed V and J ends, which lost 3 bases and 13 bases, there was a span of 16 bases. This chain's CDR3 is CAWRQDLNRPLHF. Written as DNA, the CDR3 is TGTGCCTGGAGACAGGATCTCAATCGTCCCCTCCACTTT.

This chain joins TRBV6-1 and TRBJ2-7; D not resolved. This CDR3 comprises 11 residues. Trimming stripped 3 bases from V and 7 bases from J, with 7 bases between. Germline V CDR1 and CDR2: MNHNS, SASEGT. The CDR3 spells CASSDMREQYF. CDR3 nucleotide sequence: TGTGCCAGCAGTGATATGAGGGAGCAGTACTTC.

CDR3 in DNA: TGCGCCAGCAGCTTGGTGTGGACAGGGGAGGATGAGCAGTTCTTC. It yields the protein CASSLVWTGEDEQFF. The J gene is TRBJ2-1, the V gene TRBV5-1; 9 nucleotides agree with TRBD1. With 0 bases clipped from V and 8 bases from J, the junction kept 6 bases outside the gene matches. Germline V CDR1 and CDR2: SGHRS, YFSETQ. The CDR3 is 15 amino acids. Supplemented by reference TRBV5-1 and TRBJ2-1, the full variable domain reads KAGVTQTPRYLIKTRGQQVTLSCSPISGHRSVSWYQQTPGQGLQFLFEYFSETQRNKGNFPGRFSGRQFSNSRSEMNVSTLELGDSALYLCASSLVWTGEDEQFFGPGTRLTVL.

The chain uses TRBV15 and TRBJ2-7; D unclear. Germline lookup yields CDR1 LNHNV and CDR2 YYDKDF (reference sequence). The germline V and J ends were trimmed by 3 bases and 0 bases, with 12 bases remaining between them. This CDR3 is 15 amino acids long. CDR3 DNA sequence: TGTGCCACCAGCAGCCACCGCGCTAGCTCCTACGAGCAGTACTTC. It codes for CATSSHRASSYEQYF.

This chain connects TRBV6-1 to TRBJ1-4; the D gene is possibly TRBD1 (5 bases). The V gene's germline CDR1 is MNHNS and CDR2 SASEGT. This CDR3 has 14 residues. Between the trimmed V and J ends, which lost 4 bases and 8 bases, there was a span of 14 bases. The CDR3 loop reads CASSAQGSEEKLFF. CDR3 nucleotide sequence: TGTGCCAGCAGTGCCCAGGGTTCGGAAGAAAAACTGTTTTTT.

The V call is TRBV5-1, the J call TRBJ2-2; D possibly corresponds to TRBD2 (6 bases). Germline V CDR1 and CDR2: SGHRS, YFSETQ. V was pared by 4 bases and J by 5 bases, with 12 bases between. The CDR3 length is 14 residues. The CDR3 sequence is CASSLLGGTGELFF. The CDR3, as DNA: TGCGCCAGCAGCCTCCTGGGGGGTACCGGGGAGCTGTTTTTT. The whole variable domain, remainder taken from reference TRBV5-1 and TRBJ2-2, is KAGVTQTPRYLIKTRGQQVTLSCSPISGHRSVSWYQQTPGQGLQFLFEYFSETQRNKGNFPGRFSGRQFSNSRSEMNVSTLELGDSALYLCASSLLGGTGELFFGEGSRLTVL.

The chain employs TRBV6-5 and TRBJ1-6, with TRBD1 as a possible D gene (5 bases). Trimming took 8 bases from V and 9 from J, leaving 14 bases between them. There are 13 residues in the CDR3. Per the germline V gene, CDR1 is MNHEY and CDR2 is SVGAGI. The CDR3 nucleotides are TGTGCCAGCGGATGGAACGGGGGTTCACCCCTCCACTTT. Translation gives CASGWNGGSPLHF.

The rearrangement uses TRBV5-4 and TRBJ2-5, with D maybe TRBD2 (7 bases). The germline gives CDR1 SGHNT, CDR2 YYREEE (reference sequence). V dropped 0 bases and J dropped 5 bases, with 11 bases sitting between them. This CDR3 has 14 residues. This CDR3 is CASSLVGGGETQYF. CDR3 DNA: TGTGCCAGCAGCTTGGTGGGGGGGGGCGAGACCCAGTACTTC.

This rearrangement joins TRBV2 to TRBJ1-2; D is ambiguous. The germline CDR1 and CDR2 sequences are SNHLY and FYNNEI. With 2 bases removed from V and 0 bases from J, the gap between germline ends came to 10 bases. CDR3 length equals 15 residues. This CDR3 reads CASSEKQETNYGYTF. The CDR3 DNA sequence: TGTGCCAGCAGTGAAAAACAAGAAACTAACTATGGCTACACCTTC.

The V gene is TRBV7-8, the J gene TRBJ1-1, with a weak D call TRBD1 (6 bases). The CDR3 covers 16 residues. Trimming pared 1 base from V and 2 bases from J, leaving 14 bases between. CDR1 and CDR2 from the germline V gene are SGHVS and FQNEAQ. The CDR3 region is CASSLEETGINTEAFF. Here the CDR3 DNA reads TGTGCCAGCAGCTTAGAGGAGACAGGTATTAACACTGAAGCTTTCTTT.

This chain joins TRBV6-4 and TRBJ1-1, with D perhaps TRBD1 (5 bases). V shed 0 bases and J shed 3 bases, with 11 bases lying between them. The CDR3 totals 15 residues. From germline, CDR1 is MRHNA and CDR2 SNTAGT. Here the CDR3 DNA reads TGTGCCAGCAGTGACTCGGGGGGGTCGGACACTGAAGCTTTCTTT. Protein product: CASSDSGGSDTEAFF.

The chain joins TRBV11-2 to TRBJ1-4; D is uncertain. Germline CDR1 SGHAT, CDR2 FQNNGV. Trimming stripped 1 base from V and 6 bases from J, with 12 bases between. The CDR3 loop spans 15 amino acids. Written as DNA, the CDR3 is TGTGCCAGCAGCTTAGTAAGAGGGCAGGATGAAAAACTGTTTTTT. Its protein is CASSLVRGQDEKLFF.

CDR3 residues: CASSPAGAGTEAFF. Written as DNA, the CDR3 is TGTGCCAGCAGCCCAGCGGGGGCAGGCACTGAAGCTTTCTTT. The chain recombines TRBV9 with TRBJ1-1; weak D call: TRBD1 (6 bases). The germline V gene encodes CDR1 SGDLS and CDR2 YYNGEE. The CDR3 runs to 14 residues. V was pared by 4 bases and J by 4 bases, with 14 bases between.

The chain has TRBV29-1 and TRBJ1-2; a possible D gene is TRBD1 (5 bases). This CDR3 contains 14 residues. Germline V lookup: CDR1 SQVTM, CDR2 ANQGSEA. V lost 6 bases and J lost 7, with 21 bases in between. CDR3 amino acids: CSVAFRAQGSGYTF. The CDR3, as DNA: TGCAGCGTGGCTTTTAGGGCGCAGGGAAGTGGCTACACCTTC.

The chain carries TRBV19 and TRBJ1-5; D is unresolved. Trimming took off 6 bases at V and 4 bases at J, with 10 bases between the two ends. CDR1 and CDR2 (germline): LNHDA, SQIVND (reference sequence). This CDR3 has 13 residues. CDR3: CASRVSGNQPQHF. CDR3 nucleotide sequence: TGTGCCAGTAGAGTATCGGGAAATCAGCCCCAGCATTTT. Full variable domain (rest looked up from reference TRBV19 and TRBJ1-5): DGGITQSPKYLFRKEGQNVTLSCEQNLNHDAMYWYRQDPGQGLRLIYYSQIVNDFQKGDIAEGYSVSREKKESFPLTVTSAQKNPTAFYLCASRVSGNQPQHFGDGTRLSIL.

The chain joins TRBV4-2 to TRBJ1-6, with TRBD1 matching over 12 bases. The germline V gene encodes CDR1 LGHNA and CDR2 YNFKEQ. Trimming took 4 bases from V and 0 from J; bases not matched to a gene: 4. This CDR3 region has 18 residues. The CDR3 region has the DNA TGTGCCAGCAGCCCGGGACAGGGGGCGTCCTCCTATAATTCACCCCTCCACTTT. It encodes CASSPGQGASSYNSPLHF.

The CDR3 coding sequence is TGTGCCAGTGGACCCGGAGGACAGGGGGCCCGTCGGGGCTACACCTTC. It codes for CASGPGGQGARRGYTF. The chain joins TRBV19 to TRBJ1-2, with 11 bases identical to TRBD1. Germline CDR1 reads LNHDA; CDR2 reads SQIVND (reference sequence). J gave up 8 bases and V 8 bases, and 16 bases lay outside the gene matches. This CDR3 region has 16 residues.

The chain employs TRBV19 and TRBJ1-2, with D tentatively TRBD1 (6 bases). Deletions cut 6 bases from V and 4 bases from J, with 15 bases between. CDR3 length: 14 amino acids. Germline V gene lookup returns CDR1 LNHDA and CDR2 SQIVND (reference sequence). CDR3 loop: CASSQYRVLYGYTF. CDR3 sequence (DNA): TGTGCCAGTAGCCAATACAGGGTCCTCTATGGCTACACCTTC.

This chain joins TRBV10-3 and TRBJ2-2; D may be TRBD1 (6 bases). There are 14 residues in the CDR3. Germline V lookup: CDR1 ENHRY, CDR2 SYGVKD. The germline V and J ends were trimmed by 2 bases and 5 bases, with 9 bases remaining between them. The CDR3 nucleotides are TGTGCCATCAGTGAGCTACAGGGAACCGGGGAGCTGTTTTTT. Translating gives CAISELQGTGELFF.

The rearrangement joins TRBV6-5 to TRBJ1-2, with D perhaps TRBD1 (6 bases). Germline V gene data show CDR1 as MNHEY and CDR2 as SVGAGI. With 7 bases removed from V and 8 bases from J, the gap between germline ends came to 14 bases. This CDR3 has 12 residues. The CDR3 coding sequence is TGTGCCAGCATCACACCCAGGGGCGGCTACACCTTC. Translation gives CASITPRGGYTF.

This clone has just one count. The DNA for the CDR3 is TGCAGTGCTAGGCTGCGTGAAAAACTGTTTTTT. It is translated as CSARLREKLFF. The V call is TRBV20-1, the J call TRBJ1-4, with no clear D. The germline V gene encodes CDR1 DFQATT and CDR2 SNEGSKA (reference sequence). The CDR3 extends over 11 amino acids. The V gene lost 3 bases and the J gene lost 7 bases, with 6 bases spanning the gap.

The chain carries TRBV6-4 and TRBJ2-1, with 10 bases lining up with TRBD2. With 5 bases clipped from V and 4 bases from J, the junction kept 11 bases outside the gene matches. CDR3 size: 17 residues. From germline, CDR1 is MRHNA and CDR2 SNTAGT. CDR3 sequence (DNA): TGTGCCAGCAGTCCCCGGGGTAGCGGGGGGTTGTACAATGAGCAGTTCTTC. Amino acids: CASSPRGSGGLYNEQFF.

The rearrangement uses TRBV11-3 and TRBJ1-3, with TRBD1 as a possible D gene (6 bases). The CDR3 sequence is 16 residues long. V lost 1 base to trimming and J lost 4 bases, with 14 bases between them. Per the germline V gene, CDR1 is SGHNT and CDR2 is YENEEA. The CDR3 nucleotides read TGTGCCAGCAGCTTAGGGGCCGGGACACGGGGAAACACCATATATTTT. Its protein product is CASSLGAGTRGNTIYF.

This clone was counted once. The chain combines TRBV7-2 with TRBJ1-2, with D tentatively TRBD1 (5 bases). V lost 7 bases, J lost 4 bases, and 13 bases lay in between. The CDR3 length is 13 residues. CDR1 and CDR2 from the germline V gene are SGHTA and FQGNSA. This CDR3 reads CASIAPTAYGYTF. CDR3 bases: TGTGCCAGCATCGCCCCGACAGCCTATGGCTACACCTTC. Full variable domain (missing parts from reference TRBV7-2 and TRBJ1-2): GAGVSQSPSNKVTEKGKDVELRCDPISGHTALYWYRQSLGQGLEFLIYFQGNSAPDKSGLPSDRFSAERTGGSVSTLTIQRTQQEDSAVYLCASIAPTAYGYTFGSGTRLTVV.

The chain recombines TRBV7-2 with TRBJ2-1; 12 bases are a match to TRBD2. The CDR3 contains 19 residues. V shed 2 bases, J shed 7 bases, and the junction held 15 bases outside the gene matches. Germline V gene data show CDR1 as SGHTA and CDR2 as FQGNSA. In DNA form, the CDR3 reads TGTGCCAGCAGCTTAACCACCGGCGGACTAGCGGGGTCTAGAAATGAGCAGTTCTTC. Its translation: CASSLTTGGLAGSRNEQFF.